A selection of T cell receptor beta chains follows, all from one sample in a study of control samples from healthy donors and cancer patients. Clones were read by immunoSEQ multiplex PCR, and TCRdb kept only the in-frame ones, dropping some. The repertoire holds under 30,000 clones, approximately 79% seen once, with less than 25% in the top ten. The material sequenced was PBMCs. These receptors all stem from a man in his fifties or sixties with head and neck cancer. Both conserved end residues are trimmed from each CDR3.

J,V,CDR3
TRBJ2-7,TRBV28,ASSLPGMESEQY
TRBJ1-6,TRBV7-9,ASSLGGRDSPLH
TRBJ2-5,TRBV19,ASTTGMGTQY
TRBJ2-7,TRBV28,ASRRGLAGYEQY
TRBJ2-3,TRBV18,ASSDFGTSTDTQY
TRBJ2-7,TRBV4-1,ASSQDLGYEQY
TRBJ2-4,TRBV6-5,ASSLGGILTKNIQY
TRBJ2-1,TRBV6-5,ASSHGLDYNEQF
TRBJ2-7,TRBV27,ASKTGGYEQY
TRBJ2-1,TRBV6-4,ASSDSGLAPSYNEQF
TRBJ2-1,TRBV7-9,ASSSGTSGHNEQF
TRBJ2-2,TRBV19,ASSTGTSGRSTGELF
TRBJ2-3,TRBV18,ASSQLPTGKTDTQY
TRBJ2-7,TRBV28,ASTLPHGYEQY
TRBJ1-6,TRBV28,ASSPTWGGSPLH
TRBJ1-5,TRBV27,ASSLIGGNQPQH
TRBJ1-3,TRBV4-1,ASGQGTGGTIY
TRBJ1-5,TRBV6-2/TRBV6-3,ASSYPEWGTDNNQPQH
TRBJ1-6,TRBV7-9,ASSLMRDRGFPLH
TRBJ2-7,TRBV7-2,ASSNRDTGYEQY
TRBJ2-7,TRBV28,ASSAGLVEQY
TRBJ2-3,TRBV6-5,ASSSTGPDTQY
TRBJ2-3,TRBV12-5,ASGLVADPEDTQY
TRBJ2-4,TRBV14,ASSPLGPGNIQY
TRBJ1-5,TRBV28,ASISGGNQPQH
TRBJ2-2,TRBV27,ASSLSYRGRAGVVTGELF
TRBJ2-2,TRBV3-1/TRBV3-2,ASSSSYWTGELF
TRBJ1-6,TRBV12-2,ASRPRSTGRGNSPLH
TRBJ2-3,TRBV9,ASSVASGEWESTDTQY
TRBJ2-4,TRBV5-4,ASSDPRIAKNIQY
TRBJ1-1,TRBV5-6,ASTIQGTEAF
TRBJ2-4,TRBV10-3,AISESQGEAKNIQY
TRBJ2-1,TRBV7-3,ASSLTAGGTNEQF
TRBJ2-7,TRBV5-4,ASSLGGGTAYEQY
TRBJ1-5,TRBV4-1,ASSQDPTVNQPQH
TRBJ1-1,TRBV6-5,ASRLGTTQGVAF
TRBJ1-2,TRBV27,ASSPTPAYGYT